This TCR beta chain was found in a study of T cell repertoires in ileal Crohn's disease. Sequencing used immunoSEQ multiplex PCR; TCRdb keeps in-frame clones, though not all of them. This table has roughly 62,000 clones, roughly nine tenths appearing once. Points on this clone: The junction departs from germline at one end; a sequencing error may be responsible.

The CDR3 runs 13 residues. Germline CDR1 is SNHLY and CDR2 is FYNNEI. The time point is: neoterminal ileum biopsy at postoperative endoscopy, about 6 months after surgery. Sequencing was carried out using ileal tissue. The sequence was obtained from an adult with Crohn's disease. V is TRBV2 and J is TRBJ1-2; unclear D gene. The CDR3 coding sequence is TGTGCCAGCGTACTCGCCGGGAACTCTGGCTACACCTTC. It specifies CASVLAGNSGYTF.